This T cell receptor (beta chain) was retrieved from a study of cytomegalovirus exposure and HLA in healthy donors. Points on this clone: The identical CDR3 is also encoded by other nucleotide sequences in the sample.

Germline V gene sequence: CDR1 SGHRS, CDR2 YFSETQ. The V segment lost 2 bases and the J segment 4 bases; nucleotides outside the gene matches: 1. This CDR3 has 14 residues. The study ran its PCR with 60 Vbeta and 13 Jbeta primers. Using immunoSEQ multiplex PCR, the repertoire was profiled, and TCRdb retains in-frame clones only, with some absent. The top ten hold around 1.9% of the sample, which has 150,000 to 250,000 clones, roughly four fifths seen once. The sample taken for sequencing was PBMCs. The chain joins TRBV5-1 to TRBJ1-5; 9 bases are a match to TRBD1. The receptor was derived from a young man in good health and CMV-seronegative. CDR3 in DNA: TGCGCCAGCAGCTTAGGGACAGGGAATCAGCCCCAGCATTTT. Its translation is CASSLGTGNQPQHF.